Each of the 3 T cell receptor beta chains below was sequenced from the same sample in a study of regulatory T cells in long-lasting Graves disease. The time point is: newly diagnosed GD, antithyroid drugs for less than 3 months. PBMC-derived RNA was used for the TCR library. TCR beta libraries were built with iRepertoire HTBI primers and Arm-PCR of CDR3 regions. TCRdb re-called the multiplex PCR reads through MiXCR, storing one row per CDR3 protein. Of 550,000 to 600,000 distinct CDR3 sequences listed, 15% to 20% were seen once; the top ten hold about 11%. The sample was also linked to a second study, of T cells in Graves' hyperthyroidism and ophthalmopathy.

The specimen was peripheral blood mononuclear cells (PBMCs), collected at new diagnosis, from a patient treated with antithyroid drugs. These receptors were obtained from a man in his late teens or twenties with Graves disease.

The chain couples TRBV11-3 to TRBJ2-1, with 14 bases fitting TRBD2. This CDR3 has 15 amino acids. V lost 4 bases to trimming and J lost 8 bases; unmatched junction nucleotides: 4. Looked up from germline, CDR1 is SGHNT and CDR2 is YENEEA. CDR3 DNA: TGTGCCAGCAGCTCGACTAGCGGGAGGGGCTATGAGCAGTTCTTC. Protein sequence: CASSSTSGRGYEQFF. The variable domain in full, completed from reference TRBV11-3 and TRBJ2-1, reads EAGVVQSPRYKIIEKKQPVAFWCNPISGHNTLYWYLQNLGQGPELLIRYENEEAVDDSQLPKDRFSAERLKGVDSTLKIQPAELGDSAVYLCASSSTSGRGYEQFFGPGTRLTVL.

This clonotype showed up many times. Here the CDR3 DNA reads TGTGCCAGCAGTTTACCAGGGGAAGGCACTGAAGCTTTCTTT. Protein product: CASSLPGEGTEAFF. J is TRBJ1-1 and V is TRBV28; D might be TRBD1 (6 bases). The V gene lost 2 bases and the J gene lost 4 bases, with 11 bases spanning the gap. The CDR3 is 14 residues long. Germline CDR1 MDHEN, CDR2 SYDVKM. The full variable domain, rest sourced from reference TRBV28 and TRBJ1-1, is DVKVTQSSRYLVKRTGEKVFLECVQDMDHENMFWYRQDPGLGLRLIYFSYDVKMKEKGDIPEGYSVSREKKERFSLILESASTNQTSMYLCASSLPGEGTEAFFGQGTRLTVV.

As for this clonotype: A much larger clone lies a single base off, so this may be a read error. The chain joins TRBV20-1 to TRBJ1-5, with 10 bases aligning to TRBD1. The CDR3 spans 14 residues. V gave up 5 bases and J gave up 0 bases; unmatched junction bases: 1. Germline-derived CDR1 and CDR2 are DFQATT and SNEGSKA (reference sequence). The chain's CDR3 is CSARQGASNQPQHF. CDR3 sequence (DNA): TGCAGTGCTCGACAGGGGGCTAGCAATCAGCCCCAGCATTTT.